These T cell receptor beta chains were read from a single sample in a study of CD8+CD57+ T cells in acquired aplastic anemia. One entry per CDR3 protein, called by TCRdb with MiXCR from the reads. The table has about 220,000 distinct CDR3 sequences, around 45% seen once. The sequenced sample consisted of sorted CD4+, CD8+, or CD8+CD57+ T cells (not recorded which) from PBMCs. The receptors stem from a human donor with aplastic anemia. CDR3s include the opening cysteine and the closing phenylalanine or tryptophan. D genes are given only for firm matches. Not all rows give a size; the values are once, few, many and, for expanded clones, a class.

cdr3_nt: TGTGCCACCAGCAGAGATTTCCATACGCAGTATTTT
cdr3_aa: CATSRDFHTQYF
j_call: TRBJ2-3
clone_size: NA
v_call: TRBV15
cdr3_length: 12
d_call: NA

cdr3_nt: TGCAGCGTTACCGGGACAGGGGGATACGAGCAGTACTTC
cdr3_aa: CSVTGTGGYEQYF
j_call: TRBJ2-7
clone_size: NA
v_call: TRBV29-1
cdr3_length: 13
d_call: TRBD1

cdr3_nt: TGTGCCAGCAGCTCAGACGGGGGGTCTGATGGCTACACCTTC
cdr3_aa: CASSSDGGSDGYTF
j_call: TRBJ1-2
clone_size: NA
v_call: TRBV7-9
cdr3_length: 14
d_call: NA

cdr3_nt: TGTGCCATCAGTGAGTTGAGGCCGGGGGAGGGGGTTTCTCAGCCCCAGCATTTT
cdr3_aa: CAISELRPGEGVSQPQHF
j_call: TRBJ1-5
clone_size: NA
v_call: TRBV10-3
cdr3_length: 18
d_call: NA

cdr3_nt: TGTGCCAGCAGCTCTGGACTAGCGGGGTACTACAATGAGCAGTTCTTC
cdr3_aa: CASSSGLAGYYNEQFF
j_call: TRBJ2-1
clone_size: NA
v_call: TRBV7-6
cdr3_length: 16
d_call: TRBD2

cdr3_nt: TGTGCCAGCAGCTTAGGAGTCTGGAACGAGCAGTTCTTC
cdr3_aa: CASSLGVWNEQFF
j_call: TRBJ2-1
clone_size: many
v_call: TRBV7-2
cdr3_length: 13
d_call: NA

cdr3_nt: TGTGCCAGCAGCCAAGGGTCGGGGGCCTCTCGCACAGATACGCAGTATTTT
cdr3_aa: CASSQGSGASRTDTQYF
j_call: TRBJ2-3
clone_size: few
v_call: TRBV7-3
cdr3_length: 17
d_call: NA

cdr3_nt: TGTGCCAGCAGCACCCCAGGGACTCACTCCTACAATGAGCAGTTCTTC
cdr3_aa: CASSTPGTHSYNEQFF
j_call: TRBJ2-1
clone_size: few
v_call: TRBV7-9
cdr3_length: 16
d_call: NA

cdr3_nt: TGTGCCAGCATTTATGTTCCCCGTTCGAACACTGAAGCTTTCTTT
cdr3_aa: CASIYVPRSNTEAFF
j_call: TRBJ1-1
clone_size: once
v_call: TRBV7-9
cdr3_length: 15
d_call: NA

cdr3_nt: TGTGCCAGCAGCTTAGGGGGCTTGGCTTTCTTT
cdr3_aa: CASSLGGLAFF
j_call: TRBJ1-1
clone_size: NA
v_call: TRBV7-9
cdr3_length: 11
d_call: NA

cdr3_nt: TGTGCCAGCACAAAGACAGACAGGGACTATGGCTACACCTTC
cdr3_aa: CASTKTDRDYGYTF
j_call: TRBJ1-2
clone_size: NA
v_call: TRBV9
cdr3_length: 14
d_call: TRBD1

cdr3_nt: TGTGCCACCGCACCCGGGACTAGCTACAATGAGCAGTTCTTC
cdr3_aa: CATAPGTSYNEQFF
j_call: TRBJ2-1
clone_size: NA
v_call: TRBV10-3
cdr3_length: 14
d_call: TRBD2

cdr3_nt: TGTGCCAGCAGTCCGGGACAGGGGGCGGTCGGGGAGCTGTTTTTT
cdr3_aa: CASSPGQGAVGELFF
j_call: TRBJ2-2
clone_size: NA
v_call: TRBV2
cdr3_length: 15
d_call: TRBD1

cdr3_nt: TGTGCCAGCAGTGAATGGGGGAATTACAATGAGCAGTTCTTC
cdr3_aa: CASSEWGNYNEQFF
j_call: TRBJ2-1
clone_size: once
v_call: TRBV25-1
cdr3_length: 14
d_call: NA

cdr3_nt: TGCAGTGCTTATATAGGGGCAGAGATGGACACTGAAGCTCTCTTT
cdr3_aa: CSAYIGAEMDTEALF
j_call: TRBJ1-1
clone_size: NA
v_call: TRBV20-1
cdr3_length: 15
d_call: NA

cdr3_nt: TGCGCCAGCAGCCCTCGGGGGGACCTCTACAATGAGCAGTTCTTC
cdr3_aa: CASSPRGDLYNEQFF
j_call: TRBJ2-1
clone_size: NA
v_call: TRBV5-1
cdr3_length: 15
d_call: TRBD2

cdr3_nt: TGTGCCAGCAGTTTAGGACAGGGTAATTACGAGCAGTACTTC
cdr3_aa: CASSLGQGNYEQYF
j_call: TRBJ2-7
clone_size: many
v_call: TRBV12-3/TRBV12-4
cdr3_length: 14
d_call: TRBD1

cdr3_nt: TGTGCCAGCAGTTCCCGACACCCGGATGACAATCAGCCCCAGCATTTT
cdr3_aa: CASSSRHPDDNQPQHF
j_call: TRBJ1-5
clone_size: few
v_call: TRBV6-5
cdr3_length: 16
d_call: NA

cdr3_nt: TGTGCCAGCAGTGCGGCAGGCAAGGATACGCAGTATTTT
cdr3_aa: CASSAAGKDTQYF
j_call: TRBJ2-3
clone_size: NA
v_call: TRBV25-1
cdr3_length: 13
d_call: NA

cdr3_nt: TGTGCTTCGAGGGGGCCCACCGGGGAGCTGTTTTTT
cdr3_aa: CASRGPTGELFF
j_call: TRBJ2-2
clone_size: NA
v_call: TRBV11-2
cdr3_length: 12
d_call: TRBD1

cdr3_nt: TGTGCCAGCAGCATAACAGGGGGAGGCTACACCTTC
cdr3_aa: CASSITGGGYTF
j_call: TRBJ1-2
clone_size: NA
v_call: TRBV7-9
cdr3_length: 12
d_call: TRBD1

cdr3_nt: TGCAGCGTTGTGGAACTAGCGGGAGTCCGGGGGGAAGAGGGAACTGAAGCTTTCTTT
cdr3_aa: CSVVELAGVRGEEGTEAFF
j_call: TRBJ1-1
clone_size: NA
v_call: TRBV29-1
cdr3_length: 19
d_call: NA

cdr3_nt: TGTGCCACCAGCAGTATTGGGCGGGGGGCCTACGAGCAGTACTTC
cdr3_aa: CATSSIGRGAYEQYF
j_call: TRBJ2-7
clone_size: many
v_call: TRBV15
cdr3_length: 15
d_call: TRBD2

cdr3_nt: TGTGCCACCAGTGGGGTTGACAGGGGAGGGCCACCCCTCCACTTT
cdr3_aa: CATSGVDRGGPPLHF
j_call: TRBJ1-6
clone_size: NA
v_call: TRBV24-1
cdr3_length: 15
d_call: TRBD1

cdr3_nt: TGTGCCAGTGACACTAGGACAGCACCTAACTATGGCTACACCTTC
cdr3_aa: CASDTRTAPNYGYTF
j_call: TRBJ1-2
clone_size: NA
v_call: TRBV19
cdr3_length: 15
d_call: NA

cdr3_nt: TGCAGCGTTGAAGATTTGCGTTACGAGCAGTACTTC
cdr3_aa: CSVEDLRYEQYF
j_call: TRBJ2-7
clone_size: few
v_call: TRBV29-1
cdr3_length: 12
d_call: NA

cdr3_nt: TGCAGCGTTGTGTTCGGGGACGGCTACGAGCAGTACTTC
cdr3_aa: CSVVFGDGYEQYF
j_call: TRBJ2-7
clone_size: NA
v_call: TRBV29-1
cdr3_length: 13
d_call: NA

cdr3_nt: TGTGCCAGCAGCATCCACAGGGGAGCGATGAACACTGAAGCTTTCTTT
cdr3_aa: CASSIHRGAMNTEAFF
j_call: TRBJ1-1
clone_size: many
v_call: TRBV5-5
cdr3_length: 16
d_call: TRBD1

cdr3_nt: TGCGCCAGCAGCCAAAAGGTAGAAAGATCCTACAATGAGCAGTTCTTC
cdr3_aa: CASSQKVERSYNEQFF
j_call: TRBJ2-1
clone_size: few
v_call: TRBV4-1
cdr3_length: 16
d_call: NA

cdr3_nt: TGTGCCACCAGTGACCCGGGCACTGAAGCTTTCTTT
cdr3_aa: CATSDPGTEAFF
j_call: TRBJ1-1
clone_size: NA
v_call: TRBV24-1
cdr3_length: 12
d_call: NA

cdr3_nt: TGTGCCAGCAGTTTTCCGGGGTACGAGCAGTACTTC
cdr3_aa: CASSFPGYEQYF
j_call: TRBJ2-7
clone_size: many
v_call: TRBV12-3/TRBV12-4
cdr3_length: 12
d_call: NA

cdr3_nt: TGCAGTGCTAGAGATTTTACTAGGACAGGGAGATCGAACTATGGCTACACCTTC
cdr3_aa: CSARDFTRTGRSNYGYTF
j_call: TRBJ1-2
clone_size: NA
v_call: TRBV20-1
cdr3_length: 18
d_call: TRBD1

cdr3_nt: TGCGCCAGCAGCTTGGTGGGTCTAGATGCTCAGAACACTGAAGCTTTCTTT
cdr3_aa: CASSLVGLDAQNTEAFF
j_call: TRBJ1-1
clone_size: NA
v_call: TRBV5-1
cdr3_length: 17
d_call: NA

cdr3_nt: TGCAGTGCTAGAACAGGGATCTGGGACACTGAAGCTTTCTTT
cdr3_aa: CSARTGIWDTEAFF
j_call: TRBJ1-1
clone_size: many
v_call: TRBV20-1
cdr3_length: 14
d_call: NA

cdr3_nt: TGTGCCAGCAGCGGTACCCGGACGAACTACAATGAGCAGTTCTTC
cdr3_aa: CASSGTRTNYNEQFF
j_call: TRBJ2-1
clone_size: NA
v_call: TRBV14
cdr3_length: 15
d_call: NA

cdr3_nt: TGTGCCAGTAGTCCACCGGGACAGGGAAACTCACCCCTCCACTTT
cdr3_aa: CASSPPGQGNSPLHF
j_call: TRBJ1-6
clone_size: many
v_call: TRBV19
cdr3_length: 15
d_call: TRBD1

cdr3_nt: TGTGCCAGCCGACAGGGCCAAGTTCTTCAAGAGACCCAGTACTTC
cdr3_aa: CASRQGQVLQETQYF
j_call: TRBJ2-5
clone_size: few
v_call: TRBV27
cdr3_length: 15
d_call: TRBD1

cdr3_nt: TGTGCCACCGCTGCGAGGGGTGATGGGGCCAACGTCCTGACTTTC
cdr3_aa: CATAARGDGANVLTF
j_call: TRBJ2-6
clone_size: NA
v_call: TRBV15
cdr3_length: 15
d_call: NA

cdr3_nt: TGTGCCAGCAGCCCAATTCATACTGTGGGGCTAGTGCCCCAGCATTTT
cdr3_aa: CASSPIHTVGLVPQHF
j_call: TRBJ1-5
clone_size: many
v_call: TRBV25-1
cdr3_length: 16
d_call: NA

cdr3_nt: TGTGCCAGCAGTCACAACAGGGATGGCTACACCTTC
cdr3_aa: CASSHNRDGYTF
j_call: TRBJ1-2
clone_size: NA
v_call: TRBV25-1
cdr3_length: 12
d_call: NA

cdr3_nt: TGTGCCAGCAGCCCTACGAGTTATGAGCAGTTCTTC
cdr3_aa: CASSPTSYEQFF
j_call: TRBJ2-1
clone_size: NA
v_call: TRBV7-9
cdr3_length: 12
d_call: NA

cdr3_nt: TGCAGCGTTGAAGATGTAGGAGATACGCAGTATTTT
cdr3_aa: CSVEDVGDTQYF
j_call: TRBJ2-3
clone_size: NA
v_call: TRBV29-1
cdr3_length: 12
d_call: NA

cdr3_nt: TGTGCCAGTAGTATAGGCAGGGTAGGCACTGAAGCTTTCTTT
cdr3_aa: CASSIGRVGTEAFF
j_call: TRBJ1-1
clone_size: many
v_call: TRBV19
cdr3_length: 14
d_call: NA

cdr3_nt: TGCAGCGTTGAGAGCCCGGGACAAAACACCGGGGAGCTGTTTTTT
cdr3_aa: CSVESPGQNTGELFF
j_call: TRBJ2-2
clone_size: many
v_call: TRBV29-1
cdr3_length: 15
d_call: NA

cdr3_nt: TGTGCCAGCAGCGCGGGACTAGCGGGGAGCACAGATACGCAGTATTTT
cdr3_aa: CASSAGLAGSTDTQYF
j_call: TRBJ2-3
clone_size: NA
v_call: TRBV9
cdr3_length: 16
d_call: TRBD2

cdr3_nt: TGTGCCATCAGGGATCTAGCGGGAGTTTCAGATACGCAGTATTTT
cdr3_aa: CAIRDLAGVSDTQYF
j_call: TRBJ2-3
clone_size: many
v_call: TRBV10-3
cdr3_length: 15
d_call: TRBD2

cdr3_nt: TGCGCCAGCCGCCTCGGGGTGGCGGACTCAAGCACAGATACGCAGTATTTT
cdr3_aa: CASRLGVADSSTDTQYF
j_call: TRBJ2-3
clone_size: NA
v_call: TRBV5-1
cdr3_length: 17
d_call: NA

cdr3_nt: TGTGCCAGCAGCGCAGGGGACAGGGGGCGGCTAACGGAGACCCAGTACTTC
cdr3_aa: CASSAGDRGRLTETQYF
j_call: TRBJ2-5
clone_size: many
v_call: TRBV9
cdr3_length: 17
d_call: TRBD1

cdr3_nt: TGTGCCAGCAGCTTAGCAGGGGATAGCTATGGCTACACCTTC
cdr3_aa: CASSLAGDSYGYTF
j_call: TRBJ1-2
clone_size: NA
v_call: TRBV5-1
cdr3_length: 14
d_call: NA

cdr3_nt: TGTGCCAGCAGTGAATGGTACGGGGACGGGAACACCGGGGAGCTGTTTTTT
cdr3_aa: CASSEWYGDGNTGELFF
j_call: TRBJ2-2
clone_size: NA
v_call: TRBV25-1
cdr3_length: 17
d_call: NA

cdr3_nt: TGCAGTGCTAGAGACCAGTATAATTCACCCCTCCACTTT
cdr3_aa: CSARDQYNSPLHF
j_call: TRBJ1-6
clone_size: NA
v_call: TRBV20-1
cdr3_length: 13
d_call: NA